What follows are 2 T cell receptor beta chains derived from one specimen sequenced in a study of blood T cell repertoires in COVID-19. Measured with immunoSEQ multiplex PCR; TCRdb has only the in-frame clones, and not every one. This table has some 390,000 clones, about 90% appearing once. Sequencing was performed on PBMCs or T cells enriched from blood (not recorded which). The receptors were sampled from a woman younger than 45 who had recovered from COVID-19.

J is TRBJ1-1 and V is TRBV30; perhaps TRBD1 as D (6 bases). Germline V gene sequence: CDR1 GTSNPN, CDR2 SVGIG (reference sequence). Trimming took off 5 bases at V and 0 bases at J, with 13 bases between the two ends. CDR3 size: 14 residues. CDR3 DNA: TGTGCCTGGGCCCACGGACAGATGAACACTGAAGCTTTCTTT. This sequence encodes CAWAHGQMNTEAFF. Supplemented by reference TRBV30 and TRBJ1-1, the full variable domain reads SQTIHQWPATLVQPVGSPLSLECTVEGTSNPNLYWYRQAAGRGLQLLFYSVGIGQISSEVPQNLSASRPQDRQFILSSKKLLLSDSGFYLCAWAHGQMNTEAFFGQGTRLTVV.

The gene calls are TRBV28 and TRBJ2-7; TRBD1 agrees at 8 bases. J lost 5 bases, V lost 6 bases, and 3 bases had no gene match. The CDR3 runs 12 residues. Germline V gene sequence: CDR1 MDHEN, CDR2 SYDVKM. CDR3 DNA sequence: TGTGCCAGCAGGGACAGGGACCACGAGCAGTACTTC. Translation gives CASRDRDHEQYF.